This TCR beta chain originates from a study of cytomegalovirus exposure and HLA in healthy donors. Study-wide context: Unique TCRs numbering around 80 million, obtained from HLA-typed donors, made up an early data release. Findings and caveats of the study: Association with HLA alleles at 0.05 false discovery rate was found for 16,951 TCR beta sequences in a later analysis.

The PCR was carried out with 60 Vbeta primers and 13 Jbeta primers. Measured with immunoSEQ multiplex PCR; TCRdb has only the in-frame clones, and not every one. The sample holds 150,000 to 200,000 clones; approximately 80% are singletons and the top ten take approximately 2.6%. To note about this clone: Its target is not known.

Everyone who donated was a healthy bone marrow donor. The TCR comes from a female donor in good health and CMV-seronegative. Sequencing was done on a sample of PBMCs.

The CDR3 here is CASSVSSTSGGAYEQYF. The CDR3 nucleotides read TGTGCCAGCAGCGTAAGCTCTACTAGCGGGGGGGCCTACGAGCAGTACTTC. This rearrangement joins TRBV9 to TRBJ2-5; 13 bases are shared with TRBD2. The DNA end lines up better with TRBJ2-7; the J call may be wrong. From germline, CDR1 is SGDLS and CDR2 YYNGEE. CDR3 length: 17 amino acids.